These 9 T cell receptor beta chains originate from one sample sequenced in a study of identical twins. TCRdb re-derived calls from the 5' RACE reads in MiXCR, one entry per CDR3 protein. Here the sample spans 250,000 or so distinct CDR3 sequences, roughly 8.7% being singletons. Another study also made use of these data, one on yellow fever vaccine responses in identical twins.

Input material: CD8+ T cells sorted from blood. The origin of the receptors is a woman aged 18-29 years in good health.

This clonotype was observed a few times. V usage is TRBV4-3 and J usage is TRBJ2-2; 11 nucleotides match TRBD1. CDR3 length equals 15 residues. CDR1 and CDR2 from the germline V gene are LGHNA and YSLEER. With V trimmed by 6 bases and J by 7 bases, 7 bases remained unmatched. CDR3 region: CASRPGQGGIGELFF. DNA of the CDR3: TGCGCCAGCAGACCGGGACAGGGGGGTATCGGGGAGCTGTTTTTT.

V gene TRBV12-5 combines with J gene TRBJ2-3; D is unresolved. Looked up from germline, CDR1 is LGHNT and CDR2 is FRNRAP. The CDR3 covers 11 residues. Trimming pared 1 base from V and 10 bases from J, leaving 6 bases between. CDR3 residues: CASGLGPPQYF. The CDR3 DNA is TGTGCTAGTGGTTTGGGGCCTCCGCAGTATTTT.

This clonotype was observed a few times. The chain uses TRBV4-3 and TRBJ2-7, with TRBD2 identical over 8 bases. V lost 0 bases and J lost 4; bases outside the gene matches: 8. The germline V gene encodes CDR1 LGHNA and CDR2 YSLEER. The CDR3 consists of 16 residues. This CDR3 reads CASSQDIAGYLYEQYF. In nucleotides, the CDR3 is TGCGCCAGCAGCCAAGACATAGCGGGATATCTTTACGAGCAGTACTTC.

This clonotype was picked up a small number of times. The chain is built from TRBV24-1 and TRBJ2-2; no firm D call. Trimming shortened V by 0 bases and J by 7 bases, and 14 bases separated the two germline ends. The germline CDR1 and CDR2 sequences are KGHDR and SFDVKD. The CDR3 runs to 16 residues. CDR3 nucleotides: TGTGCCACCAGTGATTTGCAATCCCGTCTCGGCGGGGAGCTGTTTTTT. Residues: CATSDLQSRLGGELFF.

This clonotype turned up a few times. The V gene is TRBV10-2, the J gene TRBJ2-3, with TRBD2 identical over 10 bases. The ends lost 7 bases at V and 4 bases at J; junction bases unmatched: 5. CDR3 size: 14 residues. The germline gives CDR1 WSHSY, CDR2 SAAADI. The CDR3 sequence is CASTGLAEADTQYF. CDR3 nucleotide sequence: TGCGCCAGCACCGGACTAGCGGAAGCAGATACGCAGTATTTT.

A single count supports this clonotype. The CDR3, as DNA: TGCGCCAGCAGCCAAGATCGAGGGACTAGCGGGAGCTCCTACAATGAGCAGTTCTTC. Amino acid sequence: CASSQDRGTSGSSYNEQFF. The V call is TRBV4-3, the J call TRBJ2-1, with TRBD2 identical over 14 bases. CDR1 LGHNA and CDR2 YSLEER come from the germline V gene. CDR3 size: 19 residues. The ends lost 0 bases at V and 0 bases at J; junction bases unmatched: 4.

The V gene is TRBV29-1, the J gene TRBJ2-5; D perhaps matches TRBD1 (5 bases). The V end lost 5 bases, the J end lost 3 bases, and 10 bases lay between the germline ends. In germline, CDR1 is SQVTM, CDR2 ANQGSEA. This CDR3 region has 12 residues. The CDR3 reads CSVLVREETQYF. The CDR3 nucleotides read TGCAGCGTTTTGGTCAGGGAAGAGACCCAGTACTTC.

The table lists this clonotype with a count of one. A much larger clone lies one base from this, so it may be a read error. The chain joins TRBV5-6 to TRBJ2-3; 11 bases are shared with TRBD2. J lost 3 bases, V lost 4 bases, and 4 bases had no gene match. Germline V gene sequence: CDR1 SGHDT, CDR2 YYEEEE. CDR3 length: 15 amino acids. The CDR3 loop is CASSLGLAVTDTQYF. The CDR3 coding sequence is TGTGCCAGCAGCCTGGGACTAGCGGTAACAGATACGCAGTATTTT.

This clonotype was detected many times. This chain links TRBV12-3 or TRBV12-4 with TRBJ2-3, with D possibly matching TRBD1 (5 bases). Trimming took off 4 bases at V and 0 bases at J, with 8 bases between the two ends. The CDR3 is 14 amino acids. As DNA, the CDR3 is TGTGCCAGCAGTTCCAGGGCTAGCACAGATACGCAGTATTTT. Translating it yields CASSSRASTDTQYF.